The 17 T cell receptor beta chains in this list originate from one sample, sequenced in a study of cytomegalovirus exposure and HLA in healthy donors. Primers included in the PCR were 60 Vbeta and 13 Jbeta primers. The data were produced by immunoSEQ multiplex PCR, yet TCRdb's version contains in-frame clones alone and is incomplete. Its listing shows some 110,000 clones. Sequencing was done on a sample of PBMCs. All receptors derive from a man aged 18 to 30 in good health and CMV-seronegative.

The chain has TRBV28 and TRBJ2-3; 10 nucleotides line up with TRBD2. Trimming removed 7 bases from V and 2 bases from J; junction bases left unmatched: 9. The CDR3 is 16 residues long. Germline V gene lookup returns CDR1 MDHEN and CDR2 SYDVKM. The CDR3 coding sequence is TGTGCCAGCATTACAAGAGCGGGAGGGGACACAGATACGCAGTATTTT. Amino acids: CASITRAGGDTDTQYF.

The chain is built from TRBV13 and TRBJ2-7; TRBD1 agrees at 10 bases. CDR1 and CDR2 from the germline V gene are PRHDT and FYEKMQ (reference sequence). This CDR3 comprises 15 residues. Trimming cost V 4 bases and J 5 bases; bases outside gene matches: 8. CDR3 bases: TGTGCCAGCAGCTCACCGGGACAGGGGTTCAACGAGCAGTACTTC. This encodes CASSSPGQGFNEQYF.

The chain combines TRBV25-1 with TRBJ1-2; tentatively, D is TRBD1 (5 bases). Trimming removed 3 bases from V and 4 bases from J, with 12 bases in between. Germline CDR1 is MGHDK and CDR2 is SYGVNS. CDR3 size: 14 residues. As DNA, the CDR3 is TGTGCCAGCAGTGATTTCGGGGGAACCTATGGCTACACCTTC. Protein product: CASSDFGGTYGYTF.

A remark on this clone: At one boundary the junction diverges from the germline segment, which might be a read error. V usage is TRBV4-1 and J usage is TRBJ1-2; 8 bases are a match to TRBD1. Germline V gives CDR1 MGHRA, CDR2 YSYEKL. The CDR3 is made up of 16 amino acids. This CDR3 is CANSQDRQGFNYGYTF. The CDR3 DNA follows: TGCGCCAACAGCCAGGACCGACAGGGGTTTAACTATGGCTACACCTTC.

This chain links TRBV19 with TRBJ1-5; 8 bases fit TRBD1. V lost 3 bases and J lost 4; bases outside the gene matches: 2. CDR3 length: 14 residues. In germline, CDR1 is LNHDA, CDR2 SQIVND (reference sequence). The CDR3 nucleotides are TGTGCCAGTAGTATCAGGGGGCCGAATCAGCCCCAGCATTTT. This encodes CASSIRGPNQPQHF.

CDR3 sequence: CASLGTSGEVYYEQYF. The CDR3 nucleotides are TGTGCCAGCCTCGGGACTAGCGGGGAGGTCTACTACGAGCAGTACTTC. The chain employs TRBV7-2 and TRBJ2-7, with 13 bases identical to TRBD2. CDR1 and CDR2 (germline): SGHTA, FQGNSA. This CDR3 comprises 16 residues. Trimming cost V 8 bases and J 3 bases; bases outside gene matches: 10.

The J gene is TRBJ1-4, the V gene TRBV5-1; weak D call: TRBD1 (6 bases). The V end was cut by 0 bases, the J end by 7 bases, with 13 bases between. Germline CDR1 SGHRS, CDR2 YFSETQ. This CDR3 contains 15 residues. The DNA for the CDR3 is TGCGCCAGCAGCTTGGCCTGGCAGGGGAGTGAAAAACTGTTTTTT. It translates to CASSLAWQGSEKLFF.

This chain uses TRBV19 with TRBJ1-5, with 8 bases lining up with TRBD1. This CDR3 has 16 amino acids. The V segment lost 5 bases and the J segment 4 bases; nucleotides outside the gene matches: 10. In germline, CDR1 is LNHDA, CDR2 SQIVND (reference sequence). CDR3 sequence reads: CASSLRTGFLNQPQHF. The CDR3 DNA reads as TGTGCCAGTAGTCTACGGACAGGGTTTTTGAATCAGCCCCAGCATTTT.

The chain combines TRBV15 with TRBJ1-2; D is undetermined. Looked up from germline, CDR1 is LNHNV and CDR2 is YYDKDF (reference sequence). Trimming took off 5 bases at V and 8 bases at J, with 18 bases between the two ends. The CDR3 runs to 14 residues. The CDR3 bases are TGTGCCACCAGCCGCTCGGGTGGACTTCGGGGCTACACCTTC. Protein: CATSRSGGLRGYTF.

The rearrangement joins TRBV5-6 to TRBJ1-3; D unclear. Germline V gene lookup returns CDR1 SGHDT and CDR2 YYEEEE. V was shortened by 4 bases and J by 6 bases, with 11 bases between the two germline ends. The CDR3 covers 13 residues. The CDR3 DNA follows: TGTGCCAGCAGCCCCGCCGGGATAAACACCATATATTTT. This sequence encodes CASSPAGINTIYF.

The rearrangement joins TRBV27 to TRBJ2-2; 7 nucleotides agree with TRBD1. Per germline, CDR1 MNHEY and CDR2 SMNVEV (reference sequence). The CDR3 consists of 16 residues. J was trimmed by 8 bases and V by 5 bases; bases with no gene match: 14. CDR3 region: CASSLQGVLLPGELFF. The DNA for the CDR3 is TGTGCCAGCAGTCTGCAGGGGGTTTTATTACCGGGGGAGCTGTTTTTT.

The rearrangement uses TRBV9 and TRBJ2-7; D is uncertain. V was shortened by 4 bases and J by 2 bases, with 10 bases between the two germline ends. CDR1 is SGDLS, CDR2 YYNGEE, per germline. The CDR3 sequence is 13 residues long. CDR3 amino acids: CASSPSSPYEQYF. The CDR3 DNA reads TGTGCCAGCAGCCCCTCAAGCCCCTACGAGCAGTACTTC.

V gene TRBV10-3 combines with J gene TRBJ1-1; TRBD1 might be the D (5 bases). The germline V gene encodes CDR1 ENHRY and CDR2 SYGVKD. Trimming left V 2 bases short and J 3 bases short, with 16 bases between. The CDR3 sequence is 16 residues long. As DNA, the CDR3 is TGTGCCATCAGTGAGCCCCGGGCCAGGGCGGACACTGAAGCTTTCTTT. Amino acid sequence: CAISEPRARADTEAFF.

This chain connects TRBV30 to TRBJ1-1, with D uncertain. Germline lookup yields CDR1 GTSNPN and CDR2 SVGIG (reference sequence). V was cut by 7 bases and J by 1 base, with 7 bases left in between. The CDR3 extends over 11 amino acids. This chain's CDR3 is CASDSNTEAFF. Written as DNA, the CDR3 is TGTGCCTCGGACTCGAACACTGAAGCTTTCTTT.

The chain joins TRBV11-2 to TRBJ1-2; 9 bases are a match to TRBD1. Germline-derived CDR1 and CDR2 are SGHAT and FQNNGV. CDR3 length equals 17 residues. The junction had 10 bases not matched to a gene; V was cut back by 2 bases and J by 3 bases. CDR3: CASSLNRGRDGHYGYTF. As DNA, the CDR3 is TGTGCCAGCAGCTTAAACAGGGGGCGCGACGGGCACTATGGCTACACCTTC.

The V gene is TRBV19, the J gene TRBJ2-3; 8 bases agree with TRBD1. J was trimmed by 0 bases and V by 5 bases; bases with no gene match: 7. This CDR3 spans 16 amino acids. Germline V CDR1 and CDR2: LNHDA, SQIVND (reference sequence). For the CDR3, the DNA is TGTGCCAGTAGTCTCAAGACAGGGGCTAGCACAGATACGCAGTATTTT. It codes for CASSLKTGASTDTQYF.

The chain couples TRBV5-1 to TRBJ2-2, with TRBD2 matching 11 bases. Germline V CDR1 and CDR2: SGHRS, YFSETQ. The CDR3 has 17 residues. V gave up 4 bases and J gave up 3 bases; unmatched junction bases: 8. This chain's CDR3 is CASSAGTSGAHTGELFF. CDR3 sequence (DNA): TGCGCCAGCAGCGCCGGGACTAGCGGTGCTCACACCGGGGAGCTGTTTTTT. The whole variable domain, remainder taken from reference TRBV5-1 and TRBJ2-2, is KAGVTQTPRYLIKTRGQQVTLSCSPISGHRSVSWYQQTPGQGLQFLFEYFSETQRNKGNFPGRFSGRQFSNSRSEMNVSTLELGDSALYLCASSAGTSGAHTGELFFGEGSRLTVL.